This entry lists 17 T cell receptor beta chains sequenced from one sample in a study of blood T cell repertoires in COVID-19. The protocol was immunoSEQ multiplex PCR, while the TCRdb copy is restricted to in-frame clones and leaves out a portion. The top ten hold approximately 10% of the sample, which has under 200,000 clones, around nine tenths seen once. The specimen was peripheral blood. The receptors stem from a woman in her 70s with COVID-19, enrolled during active disease.

V is TRBV24-1 and J is TRBJ2-2, with TRBD2 matching 8 bases. This CDR3 is 17 amino acids long. V shed 3 bases and J 5 bases; nucleotides not matched to a gene: 10. Germline CDR1 KGHDR, CDR2 SFDVKD. Written as DNA, the CDR3 is TGTGCCACCAGTGATGCCCTTCCGGGACTAGTAACCGGGGAGCTGTTTTTT. Protein sequence: CATSDALPGLVTGELFF.

This chain links TRBV19 with TRBJ2-7; 7 nucleotides agree with TRBD2. Per germline, CDR1 LNHDA and CDR2 SQIVND (reference sequence). This CDR3 region has 16 residues. V trimming: 6 bases; J trimming: 2 bases; junction bases outside the gene matches: 13. The CDR3 spells CASRTQWSGATYEQYF. CDR3 DNA: TGTGCCAGTAGAACACAGTGGAGCGGGGCCACCTACGAGCAGTACTTC. The complete variable domain, with remaining parts taken from reference TRBV19 and TRBJ2-7, reads DGGITQSPKYLFRKEGQNVTLSCEQNLNHDAMYWYRQDPGQGLRLIYYSQIVNDFQKGDIAEGYSVSREKKESFPLTVTSAQKNPTAFYLCASRTQWSGATYEQYFGPGTRLTVT.

The genes are TRBV19 and TRBJ1-2, with 7 nucleotides matching TRBD1. CDR3 size: 12 residues. Germline trimming cut 5 bases from V and 7 bases from J; bases unmatched to any gene: 4. Germline-derived CDR1 and CDR2 are LNHDA and SQIVND (reference sequence). The CDR3 nucleotides read TGTGCCAGTAGTGACAGGGAAATTGGCTACACCTTC. As protein: CASSDREIGYTF.

About this clone itself: At one boundary the junction diverges from the germline segment, which might be a read error. V is TRBV6-1 and J is TRBJ1-2; no reliable D call. The CDR3 is 15 amino acids. CDR1 and CDR2 (germline): MNHNS, SASEGT. CDR3 sequence (DNA): TGTGCCGGCAGTGAGGTCAGCCCGGGCGGGTATGGCTACACCTTC. This gives the protein CAGSEVSPGGYGYTF.

This clone came up a few times. The chain uses TRBV30 and TRBJ1-5; possibly TRBD1 for D (6 bases). The CDR3 spans 14 residues. The V end was cut by 3 bases, the J end by 1 base, with 10 bases between. Germline CDR1 reads GTSNPN; CDR2 reads SVGIG (reference sequence). Written as DNA, the CDR3 is TGTGCCTGGAGCCAGGGGTCCAGCAATCAGCCCCAGCATTTT. This gives the protein CAWSQGSSNQPQHF.

This clone is a singleton in its sample. The V gene is TRBV30, the J gene TRBJ1-5, with D possibly matching TRBD1 (5 bases). Per germline, CDR1 GTSNPN and CDR2 SVGIG (reference sequence). The CDR3 length is 15 residues. V was pared by 3 bases and J by 3 bases, with 15 bases between. The CDR3 nucleotides are TGTGCCTGGAGCGGTCAGGGATTTGCCAATCAGCCCCAGCATTTT. Amino acid sequence: CAWSGQGFANQPQHF.

This clone was detected only once. In nucleotides, the CDR3 is TGTGCCAGCAGCTTAGGACAGGGGGGGTTAGGGACCCAGTACTTC. This codes for CASSLGQGGLGTQYF. The chain recombines TRBV7-2 with TRBJ2-5, with 9 bases that match TRBD1. Trimming cost V 1 base and J 7 bases; bases outside gene matches: 7. The germline V gene has CDR1 SGHTA and CDR2 FQGNSA. CDR3 length: 15 amino acids.

The chain couples TRBV28 to TRBJ1-6, with TRBD1 identical over 7 bases. J gave up 6 bases and V 4 bases, and 12 bases lay outside the gene matches. CDR1 and CDR2 from the germline V gene are MDHEN and SYDVKM. The CDR3 length is 17 residues. CDR3: CASSYRTGRLLNSPLHF. CDR3 sequence (DNA): TGTGCCAGCAGTTACCGGACAGGACGTCTTCTTAATTCACCCCTCCACTTT.

V usage is TRBV7-3 and J usage is TRBJ2-5; TRBD2 agrees at 13 bases. The CDR3 length is 15 residues. The trim removed 4 bases at V and 6 bases at J, leaving 5 bases unmatched. Per germline, CDR1 SGHTA and CDR2 FQGTGA. The CDR3, as DNA: TGTGCCAGCAGCTCGACGGGACTAGCGGGGCAGACCCAGTACTTC. Encoded protein: CASSSTGLAGQTQYF.

Note on this clone: The junction departs from germline at one end; a sequencing error may be responsible. The V and J genes are TRBV19 and TRBJ1-2; TRBD1 matches at 9 bases. Germline loops: CDR1 LNHDA, CDR2 SQIVND (reference sequence). CDR3 length equals 14 residues. Here the CDR3 reads CASSRDRENYGYTF. The CDR3 DNA reads as TGTGCTAGTAGTCGGGACAGGGAGAACTATGGCTACACCTTC.

V gene TRBV5-1 combines with J gene TRBJ2-2; 15 bases match TRBD2. J gave up 0 bases and V 4 bases, and 4 bases lay outside the gene matches. This CDR3 is built from 18 residues. CDR1 and CDR2 (germline): SGHRS, YFSETQ. CDR3 nucleotides: TGCGCCAGCAGCCCGGGACTAGCGGGGGGACCGAACACCGGGGAGCTGTTTTTT. It encodes CASSPGLAGGPNTGELFF.

This chain links TRBV6-1 with TRBJ1-1; D unclear. V lost 1 base and J lost 3, with 9 bases in between. CDR1 and CDR2 from the germline V gene are MNHNS and SASEGT. There are 14 residues in the CDR3. CDR3 amino acids: CASSEDSEHTEAFF. The CDR3 bases are TGTGCCAGCAGTGAAGACTCGGAGCACACTGAAGCTTTCTTT.

This clone occurred once. This chain joins TRBV5-1 and TRBJ2-1; no clear D gene. V gave up 7 bases and J gave up 5 bases, with 19 bases separating them. Germline-derived CDR1 and CDR2 are SGHRS and YFSETQ. The CDR3 contains 15 residues. In DNA, the CDR3 is TGCGCCAGCCGAAAATTTCAGGCTCAAGACAATGAGCAGTTCTTC. Translated: CASRKFQAQDNEQFF.

The chain couples TRBV15 to TRBJ1-2; TRBD1 matches 8 bases. Germline values: CDR1 LNHNV, CDR2 YYDKDF (reference sequence). The junction had 13 bases not matched to a gene; V was cut back by 0 bases and J by 7 bases. CDR3 length equals 17 residues. The CDR3 DNA follows: TGTGCCACCAGCAGAGACTTAAACAGGGGGAAATTAGGTGGCTACACCTTC. Encoded protein: CATSRDLNRGKLGGYTF.

The chain couples TRBV28 to TRBJ1-5, with D hard to call. CDR3 size: 15 residues. Germline CDR1 and CDR2: MDHEN and SYDVKM. V gave up 3 bases and J gave up 6 bases, with 15 bases separating them. The CDR3 nucleotides are TGTGCCAGCAGTTTTGGGCAGGTGGCAGGTCAGCCCCAGCATTTT. This sequence encodes CASSFGQVAGQPQHF.

This sequence joins TRBV4-1 and TRBJ2-5, with TRBD2 matching over 8 bases. In germline, CDR1 is MGHRA, CDR2 YSYEKL. CDR3 length: 15 amino acids. Trimming took 3 bases from V and 3 from J; bases not matched to a gene: 6. The CDR3 sequence is CASSHMGLDEETQYF. The CDR3 DNA sequence: TGCGCCAGCAGCCACATGGGACTAGATGAAGAGACCCAGTACTTC.

The chain couples TRBV20-1 to TRBJ1-2, with D hard to call. V shed 5 bases and J shed 6 bases, with 7 bases lying between them. This CDR3 is built from 10 residues. Germline V gene sequence: CDR1 DFQATT, CDR2 SNEGSKA (reference sequence). CDR3 bases: TGCAGTGCTCCTCGAGATGGCTACACCTTC. Residues: CSAPRDGYTF.